The text below deals with one T cell receptor beta chain. The data originate from a study of PD-1 blockade in mismatch repair-deficient tumors. The germline CDR1 and CDR2 sequences are SGHVS and FQNEAQ. CDR3 length equals 13 residues. Between the trimmed V and J ends, which lost 1 base and 5 bases, there was a span of 8 bases. TCRdb's table, derived via immunoSEQ multiplex PCR, lists solely in-frame clones and lacks some. The table shows 38,000 or so clones, with approximately 81% occurring only once. The genes are TRBV7-8 and TRBJ1-2; D is unresolved. This TCR derives from an adult with mismatch repair-deficient cancer. The specimen comprised peripheral blood, sampled around 76 weeks after starting pembrolizumab. CDR3 sequence reads: CASSLVLTYGYTF. CDR3 DNA: TGTGCCAGCAGCTTAGTATTGACTTATGGCTACACCTTC.